Shown below are 24 T cell receptor beta chains from a single sample sequenced in a study of molecular identifiers for immune sequencing clone quantification. Each CDR3 protein gets one entry after TCRdb re-called the PCR reads with MiXCR. The sample consists of about 630,000 distinct CDR3 sequences, around 25% of them appearing once. The material sequenced was naive CD8+ T cells from blood, with Jurkat cell RNA spiked in. As for subset: FACS-sorted CD8+CD4-CCR7+CD45RA+ naive T cells. The receptors shown here come from a human donor in good health. Some libraries in this study had Jurkat cell RNA spiked in.

This clonotype was found many times. The J gene is TRBJ2-7, the V gene TRBV27; the D gene is possibly TRBD2 (6 bases). V was trimmed by 5 bases and J by 7 bases, leaving 18 bases between them. This CDR3 comprises 14 residues. Germline CDR1 MNHEY, CDR2 SMNVEV (reference sequence). For the CDR3, the DNA is TGTGCCAGCAGTCCGGAGGGACTTCTTGGGGAGCAGTACTTC. It yields the protein CASSPEGLLGEQYF.

As concerns this clonotype: Possible read error: a much larger clone is one base away. The rearrangement links TRBV12-3 or TRBV12-4 to TRBJ2-3, with D tentatively TRBD2 (5 bases). The CDR3 is 15 amino acids. V was cut by 4 bases and J by 4 bases, with 15 bases left in between. The CDR3 here is CASSWPLLEADTQYF. The CDR3 DNA follows: TGTGCCAGCAGTTGGCCGTTACTAGAGGCAGATACGCAGTATTTT.

This clonotype was seen repeatedly, ten times or more. The V gene is TRBV29-1, the J gene TRBJ1-5, with D perhaps TRBD1 (6 bases). V gave up 4 bases and J gave up 3 bases, with 16 bases separating them. Germline V gene lookup returns CDR1 SQVTM and CDR2 ANQGSEA. This CDR3 region has 15 residues. The CDR3 loop is CSVVFPGVINQPQHF. DNA for the CDR3: TGCAGCGTTGTGTTCCCAGGGGTAATCAATCAGCCCCAGCATTTT. Full variable domain (remainder filled in from reference TRBV29-1 and TRBJ1-5): SAVISQKPSRDICQRGTSLTIQCQVDSQVTMMFWYRQQPGQSLTLIATANQGSEATYESGFVIDKFPISRPNLTFSTLTVSNMSPEDSSIYLCSVVFPGVINQPQHFGDGTRLSIL.

A note on this clonotype: A much larger clone differs from this one at a single base, so this may be a read error. The chain uses TRBV7-9 and TRBJ2-3; D is unclear. The germline CDR1 and CDR2 sequences are SEHNR and FQNEAQ (reference sequence). This CDR3 spans 15 amino acids. CDR3 sequence reads: CANSLYGDFTDTQYF. The DNA of the CDR3 is TGTGCCAACAGCTTATACGGTGACTTCACAGATACGCAGTATTTT.

This clonotype was observed at least ten times. The CDR3 DNA follows: TGTGCCAGCAGTTACGAGACAGCCCTCAATGAGCAGTTCTTC. It translates to CASSYETALNEQFF. The rearrangement links TRBV6-6 to TRBJ2-1, with a tentative D call TRBD1 (5 bases). Germline-derived CDR1 and CDR2 are MNHNY and SVGAGI (reference sequence). V shed 2 bases and J shed 6 bases, with 11 bases lying between them. This CDR3 contains 14 residues.

This clonotype was observed at least ten times. The V call is TRBV2, the J call TRBJ2-2, with TRBD1 as a possible D gene (6 bases). Per germline, CDR1 SNHLY and CDR2 FYNNEI. Between the trimmed V and J ends, which lost 3 bases and 6 bases, there was a span of 8 bases. The CDR3 is 13 residues long. DNA for the CDR3: TGTGCCAGCAGTGACAGGGGACCCGGGGAGCTGTTTTTT. Its translation is CASSDRGPGELFF. The variable domain in full, with the rest retrieved from reference TRBV2 and TRBJ2-2, is EPEVTQTPSHQVTQMGQEVILRCVPISNHLYFYWYRQILGQKVEFLVSFYNNEISEKSEIFDDQFSVERPDGSNFTLKIRSTKLEDSAMYFCASSDRGPGELFFGEGSRLTVL.

Details on this clonotype: A junction end diverges from the germline sequence, so it may reflect a read error. The chain joins TRBV27 to TRBJ2-7, with D perhaps matching TRBD2 (5 bases). Germline loops: CDR1 MNHEY, CDR2 SMNVEV (reference sequence). This CDR3 contains 12 residues. CDR3 bases: TGTGCCACCAGTTTAGTCGGAGGAGAGCAGTACTTC. Protein sequence: CATSLVGGEQYF.

Many counts were recorded for this clonotype. V is TRBV20-1 and J is TRBJ2-3; maybe TRBD2 (5 bases). V was cut by 6 bases and J by 6 bases, with 19 bases left in between. Germline CDR1 and CDR2: DFQATT and SNEGSKA (reference sequence). The CDR3 runs 14 residues. The CDR3 DNA sequence: TGCAGTGCCCCCCGGCAGGAGCGGTTCGATACGCAGTATTTT. Protein: CSAPRQERFDTQYF.

Worth noting for this clonotype: Germline and junction disagree at one end, which may indicate a read error. The chain recombines TRBV15 with TRBJ1-2; D is uncertain. The CDR3 totals 13 residues. The germline gives CDR1 LNHNV, CDR2 YYDKDF (reference sequence). DNA of the CDR3: TGTGCCACCAGCAATGCGGAAAACTATGGCCACACCTTC. Its protein is CATSNAENYGHTF.

In the case of this clonotype: A read error is possible here, since a much larger clone lies one base away. The chain carries TRBV6-1 and TRBJ1-5, with D unresolved. Germline CDR1 reads MNHNS; CDR2 reads SASEGT. The CDR3 has 13 amino acids. The CDR3 protein is CAAIGSLWEPQHF. The CDR3 DNA follows: TGTGCAGCAATCGGCTCGTTATGGGAGCCCCAGCATTTT.

The chain has TRBV27 and TRBJ1-1; D gene ambiguous. This CDR3 region has 14 residues. V gave up 6 bases and J gave up 11 bases, with 22 bases separating them. Germline CDR1 is MNHEY and CDR2 is SMNVEV (reference sequence). CDR3 DNA sequence: TGTGCCAGCAGCCCCTCTACCGCAGTTCTAGAGGCTTTCTTT. It is translated as CASSPSTAVLEAFF.

In its sample, this clonotype was seen many times. The chain has TRBV7-8 and TRBJ2-7, with D possibly matching TRBD1 (6 bases). The CDR3 sequence is 14 residues long. Germline-derived CDR1 and CDR2 are SGHVS and FQNEAQ. Trimming removed 3 bases from V and 5 bases from J, with 14 bases in between. The CDR3 DNA follows: TGTGCCAGCAGCTTCAGGGGTTTCCCCCACGAGCAGTACTTC. As protein: CASSFRGFPHEQYF.

Comments on this clonotype: A read error may be the cause here, since a much bigger clone is one base away. The chain has TRBV12-3 or TRBV12-4 and TRBJ1-1, with D possibly TRBD1 on 5 matching bases. The CDR3 consists of 13 residues. The CDR3: CASSFGRATVAFF. DNA for the CDR3: TGTGCCAGCAGTTTCGGCAGGGCGACTGTAGCTTTCTTT.

This clonotype was found a few times. The V and J genes are TRBV12-5 and TRBJ2-1; TRBD1 agrees at 9 bases. The CDR3 runs 16 residues. Losses at the gene ends were 3 bases for V and 3 bases for J; bases not matched to a gene: 6. The germline gives CDR1 LGHNT, CDR2 FRNRAP. The CDR3 sequence is CASGFGTGYVYNEQFF. CDR3 bases: TGTGCTAGTGGTTTCGGGACAGGGTATGTCTACAATGAGCAGTTCTTC. Drawing the rest from reference TRBV12-5 and TRBJ2-1, the complete variable domain is DARVTQTPRHKVTEMGQEVTMRCQPILGHNTVFWYRQTMMQGLELLAYFRNRAPLDDSGMPKDRFSAEMPDATLATLKIQPSEPRDSAVYFCASGFGTGYVYNEQFFGPGTRLTVL.

At least ten counts were recorded for this clonotype. The genes are TRBV5-1 and TRBJ2-5, with D perhaps matching TRBD1 or TRBD2 (6 bases each). Trimming pared 5 bases from V and 0 bases from J, leaving 11 bases between. There are 14 residues in the CDR3. Germline CDR1 reads SGHRS; CDR2 reads YFSETQ. CDR3: CASRPGAYQETQYF. The CDR3, as DNA: TGCGCCAGCAGACCGGGGGCCTACCAAGAGACCCAGTACTTC.

The chain recombines TRBV4-1 with TRBJ2-7; D is perhaps TRBD1 (6 bases). The V gene lost 5 bases and the J gene lost 6 bases, with 11 bases spanning the gap. The CDR3 extends over 12 amino acids. Per the germline V gene, CDR1 is MGHRA and CDR2 is YSYEKL. CDR3: CASSSTGFEQYF. The CDR3 DNA reads as TGCGCCAGCAGCAGCACAGGGTTCGAGCAGTACTTC.

This chain uses TRBV28 with TRBJ1-5, with a weak D call TRBD1 (5 bases). CDR3 length: 12 residues. CDR1 is MDHEN, CDR2 SYDVKM, per germline. The V end lost 10 bases, the J end lost 0 bases, and 7 bases lay between the germline ends. CDR3 coding DNA: TGTGCCACCCAGGGTAGCAATCAGCCCCAGCATTTT. Its translation is CATQGSNQPQHF.

This clonotype was observed at least ten times. The chain couples TRBV20-1 to TRBJ2-2; a weak D match, TRBD1 (8 bases). Per the germline V gene, CDR1 is DFQATT and CDR2 is SNEGSKA (reference sequence). CDR3 length: 13 residues. V was clipped by 6 bases and J by 7 bases, with 15 bases between them. This chain's CDR3 is CSAMDREGGELFF. In nucleotides, the CDR3 is TGCAGTGCCATGGACAGGGAGGGCGGGGAGCTGTTTTTT.

About this clonotype: This sequence may be a read error, since a much larger clone differs from it by one base. V and J are TRBV7-9 and TRBJ1-5; D not resolved. Per germline, CDR1 SEHNR and CDR2 FQNEAQ (reference sequence). CDR3 size: 12 residues. V dropped 4 bases and J dropped 5 bases, with 6 bases sitting between them. The CDR3: CASSSPDQPQHF. The CDR3 DNA follows: TGTGCCAGCAGCTCCCCAGATCAGCCCCAGCATTTT. Looking up the rest from reference TRBV7-9 and TRBJ1-5 gives the full variable domain: DTGVSQNPRHKITKRGQNVTFRCDPISEHNRLYWYRQTLGQGPEFLTYFQNEAQLEKSRLLSDRFSAERPKGSFSTLEIQRTEQGDSAMYLCASSSPDQPQHFGDGTRLSIL.

This clonotype came up a few times. The chain recombines TRBV4-3 with TRBJ2-1; D unclear. The CDR3 has 15 residues. Germline V gene data show CDR1 as LGHNA and CDR2 as YSLEER. The V end was cut by 0 bases, the J end by 4 bases, with 10 bases between. DNA for the CDR3: TGCGCCAGCAGCCAAGATCGACCCCTATACAATGAGCAGTTCTTC. Protein product: CASSQDRPLYNEQFF.

Ten or more counts support this clonotype. The J gene is TRBJ2-5, the V gene TRBV5-1, with no clear D. Trimming left V 4 bases short and J 5 bases short, with 21 bases between. The CDR3 is made up of 16 amino acids. CDR1 SGHRS and CDR2 YFSETQ come from the germline V gene. The CDR3 sequence is CASSQTQYGPRETQYF. In nucleotides, the CDR3 is TGCGCCAGCAGCCAGACCCAGTACGGCCCCCGGGAGACCCAGTACTTC.

This chain joins TRBV3-1 and TRBJ1-1; maybe TRBD1 (5 bases). Germline CDR1 and CDR2: LGHDT and YNNKEL (reference sequence). The V end was cut by 5 bases, the J end by 0 bases, with 19 bases between. This CDR3 is built from 17 residues. The CDR3 region is CASSAWIRGGLNTEAFF. The CDR3 DNA sequence: TGTGCCAGCAGCGCCTGGATTAGGGGTGGGCTGAACACTGAAGCTTTCTTT.

The rearrangement joins TRBV9 to TRBJ2-1; a possible D gene is TRBD2 (6 bases). Trimming removed 0 bases at V and 7 bases at J, with 17 bases between. The CDR3 extends over 16 amino acids. Per germline, CDR1 SGDLS and CDR2 YYNGEE. The CDR3 sequence: CASSVVAGREMNEQFF. The CDR3, as DNA: TGTGCCAGCAGCGTAGTGGCGGGAAGGGAAATGAATGAGCAGTTCTTC.

This clonotype was observed once. In this CDR3 the conserved last residue, phenylalanine or tryptophan, is missing, so a read error is likely. The V gene is TRBV29-1, the J gene TRBJ2-1, with D hard to call. Trimming removed 3 bases from V and 9 bases from J, with 9 bases in between. This CDR3 is 11 amino acids long. From germline, CDR1 is SQVTM and CDR2 ANQGSEA. CDR3 residues: CSVDQPPEQFS. In DNA form, the CDR3 reads TGCAGCGTTGACCAGCCACCTGAGCAGTTCTCC.